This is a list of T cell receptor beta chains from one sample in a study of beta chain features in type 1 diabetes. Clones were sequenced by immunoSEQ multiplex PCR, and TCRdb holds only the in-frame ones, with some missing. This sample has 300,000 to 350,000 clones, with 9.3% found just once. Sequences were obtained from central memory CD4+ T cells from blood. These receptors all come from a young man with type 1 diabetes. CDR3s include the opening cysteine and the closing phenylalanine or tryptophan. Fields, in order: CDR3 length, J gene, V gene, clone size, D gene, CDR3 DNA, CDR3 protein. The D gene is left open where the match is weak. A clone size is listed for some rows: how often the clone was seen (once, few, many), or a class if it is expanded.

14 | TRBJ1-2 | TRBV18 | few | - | TGTGCCAGCTCACCACGAGGGAAGGGGGATGGCTACACCTTC | CASSPRGKGDGYTF
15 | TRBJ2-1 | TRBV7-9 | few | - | TGTGCCAGCAGCGCCCCGGGGGGCGTTTACAATGAGCAGTTCTTC | CASSAPGGVYNEQFF
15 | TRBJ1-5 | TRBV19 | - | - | TGTGCCGGAAAGGACACCCATAGTAGCAATCAGCCCCAGCATTTT | CAGKDTHSSNQPQHF
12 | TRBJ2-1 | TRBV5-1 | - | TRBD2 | TGCGCCAGCAGCCGGGAGGGGGATGAGCAGTTCTTC | CASSREGDEQFF
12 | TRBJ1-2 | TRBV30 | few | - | TGTGCCTGGAGTGTTAACAGATTTGGCTACACCTTC | CAWSVNRFGYTF
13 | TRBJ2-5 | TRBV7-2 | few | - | TGTGCCAGCAGCCCGTCGCGCCAAGAGACCCAGTACTTC | CASSPSRQETQYF
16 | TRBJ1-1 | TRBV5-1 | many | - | TGCGCCAGCAGCTTGTTGGAAACCAGGGGCAACACTGAAGCTTTCTTT | CASSLLETRGNTEAFF
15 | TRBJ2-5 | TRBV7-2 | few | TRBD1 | TGTGCCAGCAGCCCTTGGACAGGGGGCCAGGAGACCCAGTACTTC | CASSPWTGGQETQYF
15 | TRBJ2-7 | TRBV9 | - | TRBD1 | TGTGCCAGCAGCGTAGAGTACGGACAGGCCTACGAGCAGTACTTC | CASSVEYGQAYEQYF
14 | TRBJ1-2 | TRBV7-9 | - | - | TGTGCCAGCAGCTTAGCAGCCCTCACGGGCGGCTACACCTTC | CASSLAALTGGYTF
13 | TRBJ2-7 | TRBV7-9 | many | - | TGTGCCAGCAGCTTAGAGTACAGGGACGAGCAGTACTTC | CASSLEYRDEQYF
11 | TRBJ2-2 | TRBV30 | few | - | TGTGCCTGGATAGACACCGGGGAGCTGTTTTTT | CAWIDTGELFF
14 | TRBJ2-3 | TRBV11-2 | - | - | TGTGCCAGCAGCTTAGGTGTATACACAGATACGCAGTATTTT | CASSLGVYTDTQYF
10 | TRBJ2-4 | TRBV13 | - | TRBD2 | TGTGCCAGCAGTGACCTAGCGGGTTGCTTC | CASSDLAGCF
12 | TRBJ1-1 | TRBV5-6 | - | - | TGTGCCAGCAGCCCTGGGGGCGGTGAAGCTTTCTTT | CASSPGGGEAFF
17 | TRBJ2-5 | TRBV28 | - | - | TGTGCCAGCAGTCAGACTCACCAACAGCGGTTTCAGGAGACCCAGTACTTC | CASSQTHQQRFQETQYF
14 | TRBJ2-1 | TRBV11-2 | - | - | TGTGCCAGCAGCTTTAGTCAGGGTTTCAATGAGCAGTTCTTC | CASSFSQGFNEQFF
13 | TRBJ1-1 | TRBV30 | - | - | TGTGCCTGGAGTGTAGGGTCAAACACTGAAGCTTTCTTT | CAWSVGSNTEAFF
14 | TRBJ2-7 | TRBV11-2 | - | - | TGTGCCAGCAGCTTCTCAGTTCCATCCTACGAGCAGTACTTC | CASSFSVPSYEQYF
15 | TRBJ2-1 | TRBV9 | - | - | TGTGCCAGCAGCGTTGGTGGGCCCAACTACAATGAGCAGTTCTTC | CASSVGGPNYNEQFF
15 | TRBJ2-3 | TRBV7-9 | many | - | TGTGCCTCCTCCGGATCCGGGCTGGGGACAGATACGCAGTATTTT | CASSGSGLGTDTQYF
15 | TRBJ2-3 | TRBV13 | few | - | TGTGCCAGCAGCCCCGGGGGGCCGGGCCCAGATACGCAGTATTTT | CASSPGGPGPDTQYF
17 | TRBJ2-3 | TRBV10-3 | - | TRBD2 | TGTGCCACTCAGGGACTAGCGGGTTCATTGTCGCCAGATACGCAGTATTTT | CATQGLAGSLSPDTQYF
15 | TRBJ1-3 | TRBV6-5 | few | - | TGTGCCAGCACCGAACACCAGGGGTCTGGAAACACCATATATTTT | CASTEHQGSGNTIYF
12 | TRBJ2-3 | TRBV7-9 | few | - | TGTGCCAGCAGCCGAGGGGCAGATACGCAGTATTTT | CASSRGADTQYF
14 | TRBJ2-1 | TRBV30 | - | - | TGTGCCTGGAGTAGGGGGAGCGTCTACAATGAGCAGTTCTTC | CAWSRGSVYNEQFF
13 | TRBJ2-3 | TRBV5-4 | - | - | TGTGCCAGTGGGACGGGGGGCACAGATACGCAGTATTTT | CASGTGGTDTQYF
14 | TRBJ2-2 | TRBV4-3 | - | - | TGCGCCAGCAGCCAGGAGAGGAACACCGGGGAGCTGTTTTTT | CASSQERNTGELFF
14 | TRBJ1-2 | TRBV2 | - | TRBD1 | TGTGCCAGCTCCCAACAGGGGGAAAGCGCTGGCTACACCTTC | CASSQQGESAGYTF
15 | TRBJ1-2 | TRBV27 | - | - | TGTGCCAGCAGTTTATCTGGTCTCAGGGTCTATGGCTACACCTTC | CASSLSGLRVYGYTF
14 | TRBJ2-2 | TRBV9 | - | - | TGTGCCAGCAGCGTATATTCCGGCACCGGGGAGCTGTTTTTT | CASSVYSGTGELFF
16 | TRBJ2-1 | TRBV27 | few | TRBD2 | TGTGCCAGCAGTTTAAAGGGACTAGCGGGGATCAATGAGCAGTTCTTC | CASSLKGLAGINEQFF
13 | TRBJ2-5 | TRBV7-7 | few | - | TGTGCTAGCAGCTCGCTTGGACAAGGGGCCCAGTACTTC | CASSSLGQGAQYF
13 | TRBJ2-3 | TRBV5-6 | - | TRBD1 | TGTGCCAGCAGCGACAGGGCTGCAGATACGCAGTATTTT | CASSDRAADTQYF
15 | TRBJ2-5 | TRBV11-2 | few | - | TGTGCCAGCAGGGGAGTCAGACGGAACCAAGAGACCCAGTACTTC | CASRGVRRNQETQYF
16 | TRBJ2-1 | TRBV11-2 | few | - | TGTGCCAGCAGCCCCTGGGGGGGACAATCCTACAATGAGCAGTTCTTC | CASSPWGGQSYNEQFF
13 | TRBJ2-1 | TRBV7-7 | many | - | TGTGCCAGCAGCTTTGGACCTGATGCTGAGCAGTTCTTC | CASSFGPDAEQFF
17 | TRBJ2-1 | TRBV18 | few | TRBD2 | TGTGCCAGCTCATCGGGACTAGCGAGAGGAACCTACAATGAGCAGTTCTTC | CASSSGLARGTYNEQFF
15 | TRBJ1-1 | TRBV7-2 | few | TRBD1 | TGTGCCAGCACCCCCGAACAGGGGGTGGCCACTGAAGCTTTCTTT | CASTPEQGVATEAFF
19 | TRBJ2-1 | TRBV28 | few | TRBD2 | TGTGCCAGCAGTTTATTGGCGGGGGGAGCCAATAACCCTACCAATGAGCAGTTCTTC | CASSLLAGGANNPTNEQFF
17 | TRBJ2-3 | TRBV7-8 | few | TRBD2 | TGTGCCAGCAGCTTGTTCCTCGGCGGGGGTATCACAGATACGCAGTATTTT | CASSLFLGGGITDTQYF
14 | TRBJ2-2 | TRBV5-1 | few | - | TGCGCCAGCATGTCGCCCTTGAACACCGGGGAGCTGTTTTTT | CASMSPLNTGELFF
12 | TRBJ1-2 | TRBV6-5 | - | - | TGTGCCAGCGTGGGCTCCCAAGATAGCTACACCTTC | CASVGSQDSYTF
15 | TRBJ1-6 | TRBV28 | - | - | TGTGCCAGCAGTTTCTCCAGGGGACTTAATTCACCCCTCCACTTT | CASSFSRGLNSPLHF
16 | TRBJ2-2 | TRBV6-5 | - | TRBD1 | TGTGCCAGCAGTTCTAGGACAGGGTTAGCCACCGGGGAGCTGTTTTTT | CASSSRTGLATGELFF
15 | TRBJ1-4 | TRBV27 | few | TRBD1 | TGTGCCAGCAGTTCCTCAGGGGGCGGCGGTGAAAAACTGTTTTTT | CASSSSGGGGEKLFF
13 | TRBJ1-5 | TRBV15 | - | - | TGTGCCACCAGTTTTAATAGCAATCAGCCCCAGCATTTT | CATSFNSNQPQHF
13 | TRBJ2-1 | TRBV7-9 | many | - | TGTGCCAGCAGCCAAGGGTGGGGTCCTGAGCAGTTCTTC | CASSQGWGPEQFF
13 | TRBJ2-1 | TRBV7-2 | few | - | TGTGCCAGCCTCGTAGCGGCGTACAATGAGCAGTTCTTC | CASLVAAYNEQFF
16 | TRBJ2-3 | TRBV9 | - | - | TGTGCCAGCAGCGTAGCTGGGCAGACTAGCACAGATACGCAGTATTTT | CASSVAGQTSTDTQYF
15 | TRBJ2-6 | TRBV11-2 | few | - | TGTGCCAGCAGCTTAGTCAGCTCTGGGGCCAACGTCCTGACTTTC | CASSLVSSGANVLTF
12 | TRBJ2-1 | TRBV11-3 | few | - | TGTGCCAGCAGCTTAGAGGGCAGTGAGCAGTTCTTC | CASSLEGSEQFF
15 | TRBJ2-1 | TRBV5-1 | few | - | TGCGCCAGCAGCCCTGAAGTGGGGAGTACAGTAGAGCAGTTCTTC | CASSPEVGSTVEQFF
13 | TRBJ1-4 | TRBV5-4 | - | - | TGTGCCAGCAGCTTGGAGACAGACGAAAAACTGTTTTTT | CASSLETDEKLFF
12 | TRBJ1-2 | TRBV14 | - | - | TGTGCCAGCAGCCGCGGAGGTGGTGGCTACACCTTC | CASSRGGGGYTF
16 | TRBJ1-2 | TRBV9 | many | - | TGTGCCAGCAGCGGACCCCGGGACACGCGATTCTATGGCTACACCTTC | CASSGPRDTRFYGYTF
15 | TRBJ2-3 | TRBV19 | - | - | TGTGCCAGTAGTATTTTGGGTGACAACACAGATACGCAGTATTTT | CASSILGDNTDTQYF
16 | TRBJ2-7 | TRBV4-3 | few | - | TGCGCCAGCAGCCAAGATATATCACAGGGCAAGTACGAGCAGTACTTC | CASSQDISQGKYEQYF
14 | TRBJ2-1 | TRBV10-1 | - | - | TGCGCCAGCAGTGACCCCAGGGTAGGGTATGAGCAGTTCTTC | CASSDPRVGYEQFF
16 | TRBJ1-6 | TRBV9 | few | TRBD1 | TGTGCCAGCAGCCTGGGGACAGGGAATAAGTTGACACCCCTCCACTTT | CASSLGTGNKLTPLHF